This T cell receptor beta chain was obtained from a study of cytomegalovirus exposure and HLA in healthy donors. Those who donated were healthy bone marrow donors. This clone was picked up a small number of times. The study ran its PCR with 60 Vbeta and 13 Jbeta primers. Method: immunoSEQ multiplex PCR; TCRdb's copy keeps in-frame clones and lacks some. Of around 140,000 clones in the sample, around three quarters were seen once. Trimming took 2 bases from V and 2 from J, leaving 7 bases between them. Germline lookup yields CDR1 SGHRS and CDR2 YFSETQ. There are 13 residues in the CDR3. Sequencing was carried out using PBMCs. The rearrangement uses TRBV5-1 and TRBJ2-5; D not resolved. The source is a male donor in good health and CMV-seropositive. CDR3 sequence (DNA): TGCGCCAGCAGCTTTGGGCAGCAAGAGACCCAGTACTTC. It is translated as CASSFGQQETQYF.